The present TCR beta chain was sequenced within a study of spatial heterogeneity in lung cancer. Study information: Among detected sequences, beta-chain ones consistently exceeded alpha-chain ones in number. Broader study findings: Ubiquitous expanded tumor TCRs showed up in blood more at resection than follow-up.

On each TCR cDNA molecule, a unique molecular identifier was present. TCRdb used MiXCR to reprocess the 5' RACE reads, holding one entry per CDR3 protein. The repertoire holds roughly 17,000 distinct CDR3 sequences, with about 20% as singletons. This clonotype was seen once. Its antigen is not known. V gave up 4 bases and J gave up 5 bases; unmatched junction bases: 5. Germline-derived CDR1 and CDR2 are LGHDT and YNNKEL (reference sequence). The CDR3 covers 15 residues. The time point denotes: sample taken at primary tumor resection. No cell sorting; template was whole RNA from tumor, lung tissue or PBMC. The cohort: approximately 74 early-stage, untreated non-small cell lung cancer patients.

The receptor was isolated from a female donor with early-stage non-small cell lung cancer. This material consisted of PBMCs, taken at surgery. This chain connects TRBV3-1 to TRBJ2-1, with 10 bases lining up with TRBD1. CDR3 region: CASSPRDRGHNEQFF. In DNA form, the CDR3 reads TGTGCCAGCAGCCCCCGGGACAGGGGTCACAATGAGCAGTTCTTC.